A selection of T cell receptor beta chains follows, all from one sample in a study of OX40 agonist ivuxolimab in advanced cancers. Sequencing used immunoSEQ multiplex PCR; TCRdb keeps in-frame clones, though not all of them. The data show approximately 90,000 clones, with around nine tenths seen just once and about 0.3% held by the top ten. Material: CD4+ or CD8+ T cells sorted from blood, obtained in a trial of the OX40 agonist ivuxolimab. These receptors originate from an adult with an advanced solid tumor such as melanoma, head and neck, liver or kidney cancer. Each CDR3 is given with its conserved first and last residue. D genes are given only for firm matches. Clone sizes are given selectively: once, few, many, or a class where the clone is expanded.

>TRBD1|NA|TRBJ2-5|TRBV7-9
TGTGCCAGCAGGCCGACAGGGGGCACGGGGGAGACCCAGTACTTC
CASRPTGGTGETQYF
>NA|NA|TRBJ1-5|TRBV6-1
TGTGCCAGCAGGAGGGGTGTTGAATGGAATCAGCCCCAGCATTTT
CASRRGVEWNQPQHF
>NA|NA|TRBJ1-2|TRBV27
TGTGCCAGCAGTTACAAGGGTGACTATGGCTACACCTTC
CASSYKGDYGYTF
>TRBD1|NA|TRBJ2-5|TRBV9
TGTGCCAGCAGCGTAGCCCTAGGAGGACAGGGCGCTATAGAGACCCAGTACTTC
CASSVALGGQGAIETQYF
>NA|NA|TRBJ1-6|TRBV6-1
TGTGCCAGCAACTTCTGGGGCATAGTGGTTTCACCCCTCCACTTT
CASNFWGIVVSPLHF
>NA|NA|TRBJ2-7|TRBV27
TGTGCCAGCAGTTTGAGCGGGACATTCTACGAGCAGTACTTC
CASSLSGTFYEQYF
>TRBD1|NA|TRBJ2-1|TRBV12-5
TGTGCTAGCGGGACAGGCCTCAACTACAATGAGCAGTTCTTC
CASGTGLNYNEQFF
>NA|NA|TRBJ2-5|TRBV5-4
TGTGCCAGCAGCTTCCAGCAGGAACGGGGGCAGTACTTC
CASSFQQERGQYF
>TRBD1|NA|TRBJ1-1|TRBV18
TGTGCCAGCTCACAGGGACAGATGAACACTGAAGCTTTCTTT
CASSQGQMNTEAFF
>NA|NA|TRBJ2-2|TRBV18
TGTGCCAGCTCACCGAGGTCTTTGAGAGGGGCGCAAGGCTCCGGGGAGCTGTTTTTT
CASSPRSLRGAQGSGELFF
>NA|NA|TRBJ2-3|TRBV7-9
TGTGCCAGCAGCCGGGACACTTCCTTAGGGGGCACAGATACGCAGTATTTT
CASSRDTSLGGTDTQYF
>NA|NA|TRBJ1-1|TRBV20-1
TGCAGTGTTAAGGAAAACACTGAAGCTTTCTTT
CSVKENTEAFF
>NA|NA|TRBJ1-5|TRBV18
TGCGCCAGCTCACCACTCCCACAGGGAAGCAATCAGCCCCAGCATTTT
CASSPLPQGSNQPQHF
>NA|NA|TRBJ1-1|TRBV5-6
TGTGCCAGCAGCTTGTGGGGCGCGGACACTGAAGCTTTCTTT
CASSLWGADTEAFF
>NA|NA|TRBJ2-1|TRBV10-3
TGTGCCATCAGTGGCACTAGCCGGCGGGATGAGCAGTTCTTC
CAISGTSRRDEQFF
>NA|NA|TRBJ1-1|TRBV19
TGTGCCAGTAGTCCCCAACAGGGCCAGCCGGGCACTGAAGCTTTCTTT
CASSPQQGQPGTEAFF
>TRBD1|few|TRBJ1-2|TRBV11-1
TGTGCCAGCAGCTTAAGGACAGGTTATGGCTACACCTTC
CASSLRTGYGYTF
>TRBD2|NA|TRBJ2-3|TRBV5-4
TGTGCCAGCAGCTTGGGGGGACTAGCATTTGCAGATACGCAGTATTTT
CASSLGGLAFADTQYF
>NA|NA|TRBJ2-2|TRBV27
TGTGCCAGCAGTTTAGCTGGGGCTGGCACCGGGGAGCTGTTTTTT
CASSLAGAGTGELFF
>NA|NA|TRBJ1-3|TRBV15
TGTGCCACCAGCAGCCATTCCAGGGGTTCTGGAAACACCATATATTTT
CATSSHSRGSGNTIYF
>NA|NA|TRBJ1-5|TRBV23-1
TGCGCCAGCAGTCGGACGGGCAATCAGCCCCAGCATTTT
CASSRTGNQPQHF
>TRBD1|NA|TRBJ2-5|TRBV7-2
TGTGCCAGCAGCGACGGTCGGACAGGAGAGACCCAGTACTTC
CASSDGRTGETQYF
>NA|NA|TRBJ2-7|TRBV19
TGTGCCAGTAGTACCGACAGCCAATTCGACTACGAGCAGTACTTC
CASSTDSQFDYEQYF
>TRBD1|NA|TRBJ1-2|TRBV28
TGTGCCAGCAGTTTTGGGACAGGGACTGGCTACACCTTC
CASSFGTGTGYTF
>NA|once|TRBJ2-7|TRBV10-1
TGCGCCAGCAGAGGGGGGCGGGGGAATCCTATGGGCGAGCAGTACTTC
CASRGGRGNPMGEQYF
>NA|NA|TRBJ2-7|TRBV5-3
TGTGCCAGAAGCCCCCCCCTGGGCAGGGGATTCTCCTACGAGCAGTACTTC
CARSPPLGRGFSYEQYF
>TRBD2|NA|TRBJ2-1|TRBV7-9
TGTGCCAGCAGCTCCTTAGCGGGGTCGCGGTACAATGAGCAGTTCTTC
CASSSLAGSRYNEQFF
>NA|NA|TRBJ1-4|TRBV30
TGTGCCTGGAGCGCCTCCGGAGGCTGGAAAAAACTGTTTTTT
CAWSASGGWKKLFF
>NA|NA|TRBJ1-2|TRBV15
TGTGCCACCAGCAGAGATGAAGGGTACTATGGCTACACCTTC
CATSRDEGYYGYTF
>TRBD1|NA|TRBJ2-6|TRBV7-9
TGTGCCAGCAGCTCGAGGGACAGGGGGCGCGTTGGGGCCAACGTCCTGACTTTC
CASSSRDRGRVGANVLTF
>TRBD1|NA|TRBJ1-2|TRBV28
TGTGCCAGCAGTTTATTGTACCGGACAGGGAACGGCTACACCTTC
CASSLLYRTGNGYTF
>NA|NA|TRBJ1-5|TRBV7-9
TGTGCCAGCAGCTTAGGGGGGCTTAGCAGGGAGACCAATCAGCCCCAGCATTTT
CASSLGGLSRETNQPQHF
>TRBD1|NA|TRBJ2-7|TRBV19
TGTGCCAGTAGTGACAGGGCCACCTACGAGCAGTACTTC
CASSDRATYEQYF
>NA|NA|TRBJ1-4|TRBV19
TGTGCCAGTAGGGCGACAAGGACGAATGAAAAACTGTTTTTT
CASRATRTNEKLFF
>NA|NA|TRBJ2-7|TRBV18
TGTGCCAGCTCACCAGATCTCAACGAGCAGTACTTC
CASSPDLNEQYF
>NA|NA|TRBJ2-5|TRBV6-5
TGTGCCAGCAGTTACCAGGACACCTTGGCCGAGACCCAGTACTTC
CASSYQDTLAETQYF
>NA|NA|TRBJ1-2|TRBV9
TGTGCCAGCAGCGTAGGGGGGGCAGGTAACTATGGCTACACCTTC
CASSVGGAGNYGYTF
>TRBD1|NA|TRBJ2-7|TRBV6-6
TGTGCCAGCAGCCCCGGACAGGGGCGGCGGGAGCAGTACTTC
CASSPGQGRREQYF
>TRBD2|once|TRBJ2-7|TRBV6-6
TGTGCCAGCAGACGACTAGCGGGGGCCTACGAGCAGTACTTC
CASRRLAGAYEQYF
>NA|NA|TRBJ1-4|TRBV6-6
TGTGCCAGCAGTTACATCCATATCAATGAAAAACTGTTTTTT
CASSYIHINEKLFF
>TRBD1|NA|TRBJ2-7|TRBV7-3
TGTGCCAGCAGCTTACGTGAGACAGGGAATGATCTATCCTACGAGCAGTACTTC
CASSLRETGNDLSYEQYF
>TRBD2|few|TRBJ2-3|TRBV10-3
TGTGCCACCCGGGCTCTAGCGGCCAATAAACACACAGATACGCAGTATTTT
CATRALAANKHTDTQYF
>NA|NA|TRBJ2-2|TRBV7-9
TGTGCCAGCAGCTTAGCGGGCACCGGGGAGCTGTTTTTT
CASSLAGTGELFF
>NA|NA|TRBJ2-7|TRBV7-9
TGTGCCAGCAGCCCCCGGGACGGGATGATCTACGAGCAGTACTTC
CASSPRDGMIYEQYF
>TRBD1|NA|TRBJ1-2|TRBV9
TGTGCCAGCAGCGGCGCAGGGGGCCGGCTGGGTGGCTACACCTTC
CASSGAGGRLGGYTF
>NA|NA|TRBJ1-5|TRBV21-1
TGTGCCAGCAGCAAATCTTGGGACACCGATCGCTATAGCAATCAGCCCCAGCATTTT
CASSKSWDTDRYSNQPQHF
>TRBD1|NA|TRBJ1-2|TRBV7-2
TGTGCCAGCAGCCCACTGACAGGGGGCTATGGCTACACCTTC
CASSPLTGGYGYTF
>NA|NA|TRBJ2-3|TRBV6-5
TGTGCCAGCAGTTACGGATCAACAAGCACAGATACGCAGTATTTT
CASSYGSTSTDTQYF
>TRBD1|once|TRBJ1-1|TRBV18
TGTGCCAGCTCAGCGGGACAGGGGAACACTGAAGCTTTCTTT
CASSAGQGNTEAFF
>NA|NA|TRBJ1-4|TRBV2
TGTGCCAGCAGTGAGGGTTTCGCAACTAATGAAAAACTGTTTTTT
CASSEGFATNEKLFF
>NA|NA|TRBJ2-2|TRBV5-1
TGCGCCAGCAGCTTTGCGGGGAGCACCGGGGAGCTGTTTTTT
CASSFAGSTGELFF
>NA|NA|TRBJ2-5|TRBV9
TGTGCCAGCAGCGTAAGAGGGGGCCAAGAGACCCAGTACTTC
CASSVRGGQETQYF
>NA|NA|TRBJ2-3|TRBV5-6
TGTGCCAGCAGCTTGCTAAGTTTCGCAGATACGCAGTATTTT
CASSLLSFADTQYF